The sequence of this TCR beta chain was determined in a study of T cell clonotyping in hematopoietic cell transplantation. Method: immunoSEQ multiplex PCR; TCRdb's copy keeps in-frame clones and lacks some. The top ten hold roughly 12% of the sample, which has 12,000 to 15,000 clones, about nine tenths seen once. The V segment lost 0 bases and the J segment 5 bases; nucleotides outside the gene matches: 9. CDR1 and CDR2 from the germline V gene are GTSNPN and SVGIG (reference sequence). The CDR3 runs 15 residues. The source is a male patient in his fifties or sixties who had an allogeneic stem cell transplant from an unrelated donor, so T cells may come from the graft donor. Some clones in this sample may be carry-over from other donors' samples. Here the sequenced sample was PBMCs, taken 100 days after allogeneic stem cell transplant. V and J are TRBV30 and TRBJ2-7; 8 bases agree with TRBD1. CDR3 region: CAWSVSRQGYHEQYF. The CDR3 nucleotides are TGTGCCTGGAGTGTTAGCCGACAGGGGTATCACGAGCAGTACTTC.